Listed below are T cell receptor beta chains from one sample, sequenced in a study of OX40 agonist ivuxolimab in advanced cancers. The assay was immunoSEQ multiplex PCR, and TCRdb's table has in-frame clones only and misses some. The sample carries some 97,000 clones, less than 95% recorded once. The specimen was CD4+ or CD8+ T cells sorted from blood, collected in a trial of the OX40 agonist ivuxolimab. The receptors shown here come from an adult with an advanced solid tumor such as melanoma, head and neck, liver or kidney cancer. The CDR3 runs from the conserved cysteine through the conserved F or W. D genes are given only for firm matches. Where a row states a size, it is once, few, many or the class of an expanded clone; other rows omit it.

CASSSGTANEKLFF	TGTGCCAGCAGCTCTGGGACAGCTAATGAAAAACTGTTTTTT	TRBD1	.	TRBJ1-4	TRBV5-4
CASSQRDRGAYEKLFF	TGCGCCAGCAGCCAACGGGACAGGGGGGCATATGAAAAACTGTTTTTT	TRBD1	.	TRBJ1-4	TRBV5-1
CASSPKLARLLNEQFF	TGTGCCAGCTCACCCAAACTAGCGCGACTTTTGAATGAGCAGTTCTTC	TRBD2	.	TRBJ2-1	TRBV18
CASSPNPDPGSGNTIYF	TGTGCCAGCAGCCCGAACCCGGATCCAGGGTCTGGAAACACCATATATTTT	.	many	TRBJ1-3	TRBV7-6
CASSPRVGGSTDTQYF	TGTGCCAGCAGCCCGAGGGTGGGAGGGAGCACAGATACGCAGTATTTT	TRBD2	.	TRBJ2-3	TRBV9
CASRGGTEIIDQPQHF	TGTGCCAGCAGGGGGGGGACAGAAATAATTGATCAGCCCCAGCATTTT	TRBD1	.	TRBJ1-5	TRBV6-6
CASKGWQGLNEQFF	TGTGCCAGCAAGGGGTGGCAGGGCCTAAATGAGCAGTTCTTC	.	.	TRBJ2-1	TRBV6-5
CASSPTSGRPGGYNEQFF	TGTGCCAGCTCACCAACTAGCGGGAGGCCGGGAGGGTACAATGAGCAGTTCTTC	TRBD2	once	TRBJ2-1	TRBV18
CASSRPDSLTEAFF	TGTGCCAGCAGCCGCCCGGACAGCCTCACTGAAGCTTTCTTT	.	.	TRBJ1-1	TRBV28
CASRPGQVNTIYF	TGTGCCAGCAGACCTGGACAGGTCAACACCATATATTTT	TRBD1	once	TRBJ1-3	TRBV7-8
CATHREPNEKLFF	TGTGCCACCCACAGGGAGCCTAATGAAAAACTGTTTTTT	.	.	TRBJ1-4	TRBV10-3
CASSLEGADTQYF	TGTGCCAGCAGCTTGGAGGGGGCAGATACGCAGTATTTT	.	.	TRBJ2-3	TRBV5-6
CSVGGGDKPQHF	TGCAGCGTTGGGGGGGGAGACAAGCCCCAGCATTTT	.	.	TRBJ1-5	TRBV29-1
CASSPGVAGTNEQFF	TGTGCCAGCAGTCCCGGGGTAGCGGGTACGAATGAGCAGTTCTTC	TRBD2	.	TRBJ2-1	TRBV28
CASSLGPWTPSRELFF	TGTGCCAGCAGTTTAGGCCCGTGGACGCCCTCCCGGGAGCTGTTTTTT	.	.	TRBJ2-2	TRBV27
CASSLSSGSSYEQYF	TGTGCCAGCAGCTTATCTAGCGGGAGCTCCTACGAGCAGTACTTC	TRBD2	.	TRBJ2-7	TRBV7-2
CASSQGTGNVGYTF	TGTGCCAGCAGTCAAGGGACAGGGAATGTTGGCTACACCTTC	TRBD1	many	TRBJ1-2	TRBV7-2
CASSLGASSYNEQFF	TGCGCCAGCAGCTTGGGTGCGAGCTCCTACAATGAGCAGTTCTTC	.	.	TRBJ2-1	TRBV5-1
CASSEGGGNQPQHF	TGCGCCAGCTCCGAAGGGGGGGGCAATCAGCCCCAGCATTTT	.	.	TRBJ1-5	TRBV5-1
CASSVDREGGELFF	TGCGCCAGCAGCGTCGACAGGGAAGGCGGGGAGCTGTTTTTT	TRBD1	.	TRBJ2-2	TRBV5-1
CASSFGSGTGGEKLFF	TGTGCCAGCAGTTTCGGCTCGGGGACAGGGGGAGAAAAACTGTTTTTT	TRBD1	.	TRBJ1-4	TRBV28
CASSPGTQDTQYF	TGTGCCAGCAGCCCCGGGACGCAGGATACGCAGTATTTT	.	.	TRBJ2-3	TRBV5-6
CASSEGRGQPQHF	TGTGCCAGCAGCGAAGGTAGGGGCCAGCCCCAGCATTTT	.	.	TRBJ1-5	TRBV7-2
CASSLGLAGGSGYEQYF	TGTGCCAGCAGCTTGGGACTAGCGGGAGGGAGTGGGTACGAGCAGTACTTC	TRBD2	.	TRBJ2-7	TRBV7-6
CASSQKGQGGDEQFF	TGCGCCAGCAGCCAAAAGGGTCAGGGCGGCGATGAGCAGTTCTTC	.	.	TRBJ2-1	TRBV4-1
CASKVGGDYGYTF	TGTGCCAGTAAGGTGGGGGGCGACTATGGCTACACCTTC	.	.	TRBJ1-2	TRBV19
CASIGQGSYTEAFF	TGTGCCAGCATCGGACAGGGGAGCTACACTGAAGCTTTCTTT	TRBD1	.	TRBJ1-1	TRBV6-5
CASSFATRHFYEQYF	TGTGCCAGCAGTTTTGCAACCCGACATTTCTACGAGCAGTACTTC	.	.	TRBJ2-7	TRBV28
CASSGQGTYEQYF	TGTGCCAGTAGCGGACAGGGAACTTACGAGCAGTACTTC	TRBD1	.	TRBJ2-7	TRBV19
CASSHLVSGLAGADEQFF	TGCGCCAGCAGCCATCTGGTATCCGGGCTAGCGGGAGCCGATGAGCAGTTCTTC	TRBD2	.	TRBJ2-1	TRBV4-1
CASSPPPTATFYEQYF	TGTGCCAGCAGCCCCCCCCCAACAGCGACATTTTACGAGCAGTACTTC	.	.	TRBJ2-7	TRBV7-3
CASSVDRGLQPQHF	TGTGCCAGCAGTGTGGACAGGGGGCTTCAGCCCCAGCATTTT	TRBD1	.	TRBJ1-5	TRBV27
CASREDPPLYEQYF	TGCGCCAGCAGAGAGGACCCTCCACTCTACGAGCAGTACTTC	.	.	TRBJ2-7	TRBV10-2
CASSTGQETQYF	TGTGCCAGCAGTACGGGGCAAGAGACCCAGTACTTC	.	.	TRBJ2-5	TRBV6-5
CASSDPMTGYQETQYF	TGTGCCAGCAGTGACCCCATGACAGGGTACCAAGAGACCCAGTACTTC	TRBD1	.	TRBJ2-5	TRBV6-1
CASSQDGSHSNQPQHF	TGCGCCAGCAGCCAAGATGGATCCCATAGCAATCAGCCCCAGCATTTT	.	.	TRBJ1-5	TRBV4-1
CASRRTREGNYGYTF	TGTGCCAGCAGGAGGACACGGGAGGGGAACTATGGCTACACCTTC	.	.	TRBJ1-2	TRBV6-1
CASTDSGNTIYF	TGCGCCAGCACAGACTCTGGAAACACCATATATTTT	.	.	TRBJ1-3	TRBV5-1
CASSSHSLPHEQYF	TGTGCCAGCAGTTCGCATAGCCTTCCCCACGAGCAGTACTTC	.	.	TRBJ2-7	TRBV28
CASSNRGLETQYF	TGTGCCAGCAGCAACAGGGGGCTCGAGACCCAGTACTTC	TRBD1	.	TRBJ2-5	TRBV9
CASSETGMFNEQFF	TGTGCCAGCAGTGAAACGGGAATGTTCAATGAGCAGTTCTTC	.	.	TRBJ2-1	TRBV6-1
CASRGTGGEGTQYF	TGTGCCAGCAGAGGGACAGGTGGAGAAGGGACCCAGTACTTC	TRBD1	.	TRBJ2-5	TRBV2
CASTTSGGRETQYF	TGCGCCAGCACCACATCAGGGGGCCGGGAGACCCAGTACTTC	TRBD1	.	TRBJ2-5	TRBV5-1
CASSLGPGLYNEQFF	TGTGCCAGCAGCTTAGGCCCGGGACTATACAATGAGCAGTTCTTC	TRBD2	.	TRBJ2-1	TRBV7-2
CASSRTGVGETQYF	TGTGCCAGCAGCCGGACAGGGGTAGGGGAGACCCAGTACTTC	TRBD1	.	TRBJ2-5	TRBV11-3
CASSLDSWKRTGELFF	TGTGCCAGCAGCTTGGATTCCTGGAAGAGGACCGGGGAGCTGTTTTTT	.	.	TRBJ2-2	TRBV5-6
CASSEALGSRGGELFF	TGTGCCAGCAGTGAAGCGTTAGGTTCCCGCGGTGGCGAACTGTTTTTT	.	.	TRBJ1-4	TRBV6-1
CASSESRRGNIQYF	TGTGCCAGCAGTGAAAGTAGAAGGGGGAACATTCAGTACTTC	.	.	TRBJ2-4	TRBV6-1
CASSLGAGSNEQFF	TGTGCCAGCAGCTTAGGGGCGGGATCCAATGAGCAGTTCTTC	.	.	TRBJ2-1	TRBV7-7
CASSFRGADEKLFF	TGCGCCAGCAGCTTTCGTGGGGCTGATGAAAAACTGTTTTTT	.	.	TRBJ1-4	TRBV5-1
CASSFSGNQETQYF	TGTGCCAGCAGTTTTAGCGGAAATCAAGAGACCCAGTACTTC	.	.	TRBJ2-5	TRBV7-9
CASSLKSVGLVDEQYF	TGTGCCAGCAGTTTAAAGTCCGTCGGGTTGGTAGACGAGCAGTACTTC	.	.	TRBJ2-7	TRBV5-4
CASSIGQGTDTQYF	TGCGCCAGCAGCATAGGACAGGGCACAGATACGCAGTATTTT	TRBD1	.	TRBJ2-3	TRBV5-1
CASSRGTGYTGELFF	TGTGCCAGCAGTAGGGGGACAGGGTACACCGGGGAGCTGTTTTTT	TRBD1	.	TRBJ2-2	TRBV7-3